The 28 T cell receptor beta chains given below trace back to one sample, sequenced in a study of T-cell memory formation after mild COVID-19. TCRdb recomputed calls from the 5' RACE reads with MiXCR, one row per CDR3 protein. Found here are hundreds of thousands of distinct CDR3 sequences, 12% to 15% of them singletons; the top ten hold 20% to 25%. The source material was PBMCs or a T cell subset sorted from them (not recorded which). These receptors were obtained from a man between 18 and 35 years old who had mild COVID-19 (a few samples of this study predate the infection). Cell type and time point are not known.

The CDR3: CASTRASREKLFF. The DNA for the CDR3 is TGTGCCAGCACCCGCGCTAGTCGGGAAAAACTGTTTTTT. This chain joins TRBV6-6 and TRBJ1-4; no reliable D call. CDR3 length: 13 amino acids. The V end lost 7 bases, the J end lost 8 bases, and 14 bases lay between the germline ends. Germline assignment: CDR1 MNHNY and CDR2 SVGAGI (reference sequence).

The V and J genes are TRBV7-9 and TRBJ2-3; 8 bases are shared with TRBD2. The V gene's germline CDR1 is SEHNR and CDR2 FQNEAQ (reference sequence). This CDR3 is built from 16 residues. V was pared by 5 bases and J by 4 bases, with 11 bases of the junction left unmatched. In nucleotides, the CDR3 is TGTGCCAGCAGCCCCCGGAGGGCGGGGGGTTCAGATACGCAGTATTTT. Translated, it gives CASSPRRAGGSDTQYF.

There are a few counts of this clonotype. The chain recombines TRBV9 with TRBJ2-1, with TRBD1 as a possible D gene (7 bases). The CDR3 contains 13 residues. V was trimmed by 4 bases and J by 8 bases, leaving 13 bases between them. Germline CDR1 is SGDLS and CDR2 is YYNGEE. CDR3 region: CASSSGGTDEQFF. In nucleotides, the CDR3 is TGTGCCAGCAGCTCTGGGGGGACAGATGAGCAGTTCTTC.

This clonotype was detected only a few times. This chain links TRBV7-2 with TRBJ2-2; a weak D match, TRBD1 (5 bases). CDR1 SGHTA and CDR2 FQGNSA come from the germline V gene. V was cut by 5 bases and J by 6 bases, with 16 bases left in between. This CDR3 has 15 residues. CDR3 sequence reads: CASSPRGPTSGELFF. CDR3 nucleotide sequence: TGTGCCAGCAGCCCAAGGGGCCCAACCTCCGGGGAGCTGTTTTTT. Together with reference TRBV7-2 and TRBJ2-2, the CDR3 gives the full variable domain: GAGVSQSPSNKVTEKGKDVELRCDPISGHTALYWYRQSLGQGLEFLIYFQGNSAPDKSGLPSDRFSAERTGGSVSTLTIQRTQQEDSAVYLCASSPRGPTSGELFFGEGSRLTVL.

The rearrangement links TRBV20-1 to TRBJ2-7; D tentatively fits TRBD1 or TRBD2 (5 bases each). Between the trimmed V and J ends, which lost 0 bases and 2 bases, there was a span of 11 bases. CDR1 and CDR2 from the germline V gene are DFQATT and SNEGSKA (reference sequence). CDR3 length: 14 residues. CDR3 protein: CSARDSGHAYEQYV. CDR3 nucleotide sequence: TGCAGTGCTAGAGACTCGGGGCATGCCTACGAGCAGTACGTC.

This clonotype was counted once. The chain has TRBV4-1 and TRBJ1-1, with a possible D match to TRBD1 (5 bases). V shed 1 base and J shed 3 bases, with 15 bases lying between them. This CDR3 has 16 amino acids. Germline lookup yields CDR1 MGHRA and CDR2 YSYEKL. The CDR3 sequence: CASSQGPGGSDTEAFF. The DNA of the CDR3 is TGCGCCAGCAGCCAAGGACCTGGGGGGAGCGACACTGAAGCTTTCTTT.

V gene TRBV6-5 combines with J gene TRBJ1-2; D perhaps matches TRBD1 (6 bases). Trimming removed 0 bases at V and 3 bases at J, with 14 bases between. The CDR3 runs 16 residues. The germline V gene has CDR1 MNHEY and CDR2 SVGAGI. CDR3 bases: TGTGCCAGCAGTTACTCGGGGGCAGGGACTCACTATGGCTACACCTTC. This gives the protein CASSYSGAGTHYGYTF.

This clonotype was observed a handful of times. The rearrangement joins TRBV7-9 to TRBJ1-2; possibly TRBD1 for D (6 bases). The V gene's germline CDR1 is SEHNR and CDR2 FQNEAQ (reference sequence). The V end lost 6 bases, the J end lost 0 bases, and 17 bases lay between the germline ends. The CDR3 totals 16 residues. Here the CDR3 reads CASRHTRDTSNYGYTF. In DNA form, the CDR3 reads TGTGCCAGCAGGCACACTCGGGACACCTCTAACTATGGCTACACCTTC.

This clonotype was counted only a few times. The genes are TRBV7-9 and TRBJ1-6; D is unclear. There are 15 residues in the CDR3. The germline CDR1 and CDR2 sequences are SEHNR and FQNEAQ (reference sequence). Trimming removed 5 bases at V and 4 bases at J, with 12 bases between. DNA for the CDR3: TGTGCCAGCAGCCTGCCCGGAGATTATAATTCACCCCTCCACTTT. Translated: CASSLPGDYNSPLHF.

The chain carries TRBV27 and TRBJ2-3; a possible D gene is TRBD1 (7 bases). V lost 5 bases and J lost 6, with 18 bases in between. There are 15 residues in the CDR3. Germline lookup yields CDR1 MNHEY and CDR2 SMNVEV (reference sequence). CDR3 coding DNA: TGTGCCAGCAGTCAAGGAGGGGGCGGCGGGGATACGCAGTATTTT. Amino acids: CASSQGGGGGDTQYF.

The chain has TRBV6-6 and TRBJ1-6; 11 bases are shared with TRBD1. With V trimmed by 10 bases and J by 7 bases, 3 bases remained unmatched. Germline V gene data show CDR1 as MNHNY and CDR2 as SVGAGI (reference sequence). The CDR3 totals 13 residues. This chain's CDR3 is CATGQGANSPLHF. Here the CDR3 DNA reads TGTGCCACTGGACAGGGGGCGAATTCACCCCTCCACTTT.

This clonotype showed up just a few times. This chain uses TRBV29-1 with TRBJ1-2; a weak D match, TRBD1 (6 bases). Germline loops: CDR1 SQVTM, CDR2 ANQGSEA. V was trimmed by 7 bases and J by 4 bases, leaving 19 bases between them. The CDR3 consists of 14 residues. This CDR3 reads CSAQISQGIYGYTF. As DNA, the CDR3 is TGCAGCGCCCAGATAAGCCAGGGGATCTATGGCTACACCTTC.

The chain uses TRBV12-5 and TRBJ2-2; the match to TRBD2 covers 7 bases. The CDR3 runs to 13 residues. J was trimmed by 8 bases and V by 5 bases; bases with no gene match: 5. The germline V gene has CDR1 LGHNT and CDR2 FRNRAP. The CDR3 DNA follows: TGTGCTAGTGGTCCCCCGGGGGGAGGGGAGCTGTTTTTT. This translates into CASGPPGGGELFF.

This clonotype came up a few times. CDR3 residues: CASSLEVVDTQYF. For the CDR3, the DNA is TGCGCCAGCAGCTTGGAGGTAGTAGATACGCAGTATTTT. The J gene is TRBJ2-3, the V gene TRBV5-1; D call uncertain. The CDR3 runs 13 residues. With 0 bases removed from V and 5 bases from J, the gap between germline ends came to 7 bases. CDR1 and CDR2 from the germline V gene are SGHRS and YFSETQ.

This clonotype was found a few times. The V gene is TRBV24-1, the J gene TRBJ2-1, with a possible D match to TRBD2 (6 bases). Trimming pared 2 bases from V and 14 bases from J, leaving 12 bases between. There are 12 residues in the CDR3. CDR1 KGHDR and CDR2 SFDVKD come from the germline V gene. This CDR3 is CATSDSGTLEFF. CDR3 DNA sequence: TGTGCCACCAGTGATTCCGGGACTTTGGAGTTCTTC.

The chain has TRBV5-1 and TRBJ2-1; D gene unclear. CDR1 is SGHRS, CDR2 YFSETQ, per germline. V lost 5 bases to trimming and J lost 5 bases, with 17 bases between them. The CDR3 spans 15 residues. In DNA, the CDR3 is TGCGCCAGCAGTTCGGGCCTGTACGCTGACAATGAGCAGTTCTTC. It specifies CASSSGLYADNEQFF.

The chain combines TRBV7-3 with TRBJ2-1; 9 bases agree with TRBD2. After removal of 5 bases from V and 7 bases from J, the junction contained 3 bases not matched to a gene. CDR1 and CDR2 from the germline V gene are SGHTA and FQGTGA. The CDR3 has 13 residues. CDR3 in amino acids: CASSRAGGNEQFF. The CDR3 DNA reads TGTGCCAGCAGCCGAGCGGGAGGAAATGAGCAGTTCTTC.

The J gene is TRBJ2-1, the V gene TRBV20-1; 10 bases align to TRBD2. The CDR3 runs to 17 residues. V lost 6 bases and J lost 6; bases outside the gene matches: 17. Germline lookup yields CDR1 DFQATT and CDR2 SNEGSKA (reference sequence). The CDR3 region is CSAPMGSGGAGGNEQFF. The CDR3 DNA is TGCAGTGCCCCCATGGGCAGCGGGGGGGCCGGGGGCAATGAGCAGTTCTTC.

This clonotype was found a few times. The chain combines TRBV25-1 with TRBJ1-3; D is ambiguous. V gave up 3 bases and J gave up 0 bases, with 9 bases separating them. This CDR3 is 15 amino acids long. Germline CDR1 reads MGHDK; CDR2 reads SYGVNS. The CDR3 spells CASSDRWRSGNTIYF. The CDR3 nucleotides are TGTGCCAGCAGTGACCGGTGGCGCTCTGGAAACACCATATATTTT.

This clonotype appeared a few times. The J gene is TRBJ2-1, the V gene TRBV7-3; D not resolved. This CDR3 is 13 amino acids long. Germline loops: CDR1 SGHTA, CDR2 FQGTGA. Between the trimmed V and J ends, which lost 3 bases and 7 bases, there was a span of 10 bases. CDR3 bases: TGTGCCAGCAGCTTCGGCGGTCTAAATGAGCAGTTCTTC. Translation: CASSFGGLNEQFF.

This clonotype has a handful of counts. The chain couples TRBV11-2 to TRBJ2-5; 12 bases match TRBD2. The CDR3 has 16 residues. Germline CDR1 reads SGHAT; CDR2 reads FQNNGV. The J segment lost 4 bases and the V segment lost 5 bases, leaving 8 bases of the junction unmatched. CDR3 sequence (DNA): TGTGCCAGCAGCCAGCTAGCGGGGGGGCTCCCAGAGACCCAGTACTTC. This translates into CASSQLAGGLPETQYF.

The chain couples TRBV27 to TRBJ2-3; D is ambiguous. The length of the CDR3 is 15 residues. The germline CDR1 and CDR2 sequences are MNHEY and SMNVEV (reference sequence). V was pared by 5 bases and J by 4 bases, with 16 bases between. CDR3 DNA: TGTGCCAGCAGTCCCCTCAGGCCTTGGTCAGATACGCAGTATTTT. Protein product: CASSPLRPWSDTQYF.

This clonotype came up a few times. The chain is built from TRBV5-5 and TRBJ2-7; maybe TRBD2 (6 bases). Germline V CDR1 and CDR2: SGHKS, YYEKEE (reference sequence). This CDR3 spans 11 amino acids. CDR3 coding DNA: TGTCTTCGGAGGGTCTCCTACGAGCAGTACTTC. Its protein is CLRRVSYEQYF.

The chain employs TRBV6-2 or TRBV6-3 and TRBJ2-7; either TRBD1 or TRBD2 may supply D (5 bases each). CDR1 and CDR2 (germline): MNHEY, SVGEGT. V shed 8 bases and J shed 2 bases, with 19 bases lying between them. CDR3 length: 15 residues. CDR3: CASQRGVTHPYEQYV. The CDR3 nucleotides are TGTGCCAGCCAACGAGGGGTAACACATCCCTACGAGCAGTACGTC.

The chain carries TRBV11-2 and TRBJ2-7; no firm D call. Germline CDR1 and CDR2: SGHAT and FQNNGV. The CDR3 runs to 17 residues. V was shortened by 5 bases and J by 5 bases, with 25 bases between the two germline ends. In nucleotides, the CDR3 is TGTGCCAGCAGCGATATTACCAGGAGCCAGTTTATGAACGAGCAGTACTTC. It translates to CASSDITRSQFMNEQYF. The variable domain in full, completed from reference TRBV11-2 and TRBJ2-7, reads EAGVAQSPRYKIIEKRQSVAFWCNPISGHATLYWYQQILGQGPKLLIQFQNNGVVDDSQLPKDRFSAERLKGVDSTLKIQPAKLEDSAVYLCASSDITRSQFMNEQYFGPGTRLTVT.

The gene calls are TRBV11-2 and TRBJ1-5; D remains ambiguous. CDR1 and CDR2 (germline): SGHAT, FQNNGV. Deletions cut 2 bases from V and 4 bases from J, with 6 bases between. The CDR3 runs 13 residues. CDR3 protein: CASSLRLNQPQHF. The CDR3 DNA reads TGTGCCAGCAGCTTAAGGTTGAATCAGCCCCAGCATTTT.

This clonotype appeared a few times. The chain carries TRBV7-2 and TRBJ2-3; TRBD1 or TRBD2 may be the D gene (6 bases each). CDR1 and CDR2 from the germline V gene are SGHTA and FQGNSA. Trimming pared 1 base from V and 5 bases from J, leaving 16 bases between. This CDR3 has 16 amino acids. The CDR3 here is CASSLGGIGGIDTQYF. The CDR3 region has the DNA TGTGCCAGCAGCTTAGGGGGTATAGGGGGGATAGATACGCAGTATTTT.

This clonotype was recorded a few times. The rearrangement joins TRBV23-1 to TRBJ1-6; TRBD1 matches at 8 bases. TRBV23-1 is an ORF; its function is uncertain. V lost 10 bases to trimming and J lost 0 bases; unmatched junction nucleotides: 5. The CDR3 contains 15 residues. In nucleotides, the CDR3 is TGCGCCAACAGGACAGGGAGCTCCTATAATTCACCCCTCCACTTT. Protein: CANRTGSSYNSPLHF.